This TCR beta chain was recorded in a study of OX40 agonist ivuxolimab in advanced cancers. General study results and limits: The study observed clonal expansion of CD4+ and CD8+ blood T cells by week 6 at 0.1 to 3.0 mg/kg. Some nonresponders additionally presented with little normalized T-cell clonal expansion.

Using immunoSEQ multiplex PCR, the repertoire was profiled, and TCRdb retains in-frame clones only, with some absent. The sample contains about 69,000 clones, 87% of which appear only once. As to this clone: The antigen remains unidentified.

Germline CDR1 MDHEN, CDR2 SYDVKM. The CDR3 has 16 residues. After removal of 5 bases from V and 4 bases from J, the junction contained 6 bases not matched to a gene. This sequence joins TRBV28 and TRBJ2-3; 13 bases match TRBD2. This TCR derives from an adult with an advanced solid tumor such as melanoma, head and neck, liver or kidney cancer. The sample in question was CD4+ or CD8+ T cells sorted from blood, obtained in a trial of the OX40 agonist ivuxolimab. The CDR3 loop reads CASSRRTSGSPDTQYF. The CDR3 DNA sequence: TGTGCCAGCAGTAGAAGGACTAGCGGGAGCCCAGATACGCAGTATTTT.